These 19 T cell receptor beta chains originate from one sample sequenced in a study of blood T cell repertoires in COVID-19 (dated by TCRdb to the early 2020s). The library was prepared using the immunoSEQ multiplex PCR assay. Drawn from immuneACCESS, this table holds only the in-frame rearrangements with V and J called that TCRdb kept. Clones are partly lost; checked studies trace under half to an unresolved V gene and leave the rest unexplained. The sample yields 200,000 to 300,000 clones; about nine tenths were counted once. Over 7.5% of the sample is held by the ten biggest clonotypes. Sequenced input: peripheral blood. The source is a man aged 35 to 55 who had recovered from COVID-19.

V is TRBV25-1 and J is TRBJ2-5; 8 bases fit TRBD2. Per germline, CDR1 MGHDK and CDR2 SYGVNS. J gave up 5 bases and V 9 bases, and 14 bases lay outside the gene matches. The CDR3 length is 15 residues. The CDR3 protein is CASRAPGGAMETQYF. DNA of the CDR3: TGTGCCAGTCGAGCCCCGGGGGGGGCAATGGAGACCCAGTACTTC.

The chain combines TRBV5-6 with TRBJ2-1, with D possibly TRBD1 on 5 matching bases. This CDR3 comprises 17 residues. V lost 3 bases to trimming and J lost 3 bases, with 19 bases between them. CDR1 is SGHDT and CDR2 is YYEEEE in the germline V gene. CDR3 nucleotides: TGTGCCAGCAGCTCATCAAGGGGTTCCTCATTCTACAATGAGCAGTTCTTC. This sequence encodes CASSSSRGSSFYNEQFF.

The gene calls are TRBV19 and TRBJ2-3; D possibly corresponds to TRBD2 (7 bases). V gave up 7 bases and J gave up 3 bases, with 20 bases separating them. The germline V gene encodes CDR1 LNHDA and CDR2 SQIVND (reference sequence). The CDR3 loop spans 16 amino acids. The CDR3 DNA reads TGTGCCAGTACAAGATTGGCGGGGGCGCTGACAGATACGCAGTATTTT. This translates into CASTRLAGALTDTQYF.

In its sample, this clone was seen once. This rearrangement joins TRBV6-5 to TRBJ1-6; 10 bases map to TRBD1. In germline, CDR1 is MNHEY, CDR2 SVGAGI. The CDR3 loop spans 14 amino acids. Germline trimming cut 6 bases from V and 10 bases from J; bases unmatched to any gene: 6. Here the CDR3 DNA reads TGTGCCAGCAGAGCCGGGACAGGGGTCTCACCCCTCCACTTT. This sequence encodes CASRAGTGVSPLHF.

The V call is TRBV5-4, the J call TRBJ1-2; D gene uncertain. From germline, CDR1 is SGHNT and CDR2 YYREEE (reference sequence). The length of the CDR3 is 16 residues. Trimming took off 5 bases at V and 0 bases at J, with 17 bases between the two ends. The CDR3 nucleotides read TGTGCCAGCAGACCCGGCCGCGACTTTACTAACTATGGCTACACCTTC. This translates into CASRPGRDFTNYGYTF.

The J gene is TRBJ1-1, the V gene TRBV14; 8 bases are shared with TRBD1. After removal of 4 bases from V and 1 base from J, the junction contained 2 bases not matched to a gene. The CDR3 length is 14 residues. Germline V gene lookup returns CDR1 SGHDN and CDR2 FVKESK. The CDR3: CASSLGQANTEAFF. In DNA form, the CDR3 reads TGTGCCAGCAGCCTGGGACAGGCGAACACTGAAGCTTTCTTT.

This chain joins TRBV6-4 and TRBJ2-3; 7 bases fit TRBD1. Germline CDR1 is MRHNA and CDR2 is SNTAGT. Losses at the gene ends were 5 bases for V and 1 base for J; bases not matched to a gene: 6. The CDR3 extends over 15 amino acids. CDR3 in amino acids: CASSKTGVGTDTQYF. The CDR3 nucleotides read TGTGCCAGCAGTAAAACAGGGGTGGGCACAGATACGCAGTATTTT.

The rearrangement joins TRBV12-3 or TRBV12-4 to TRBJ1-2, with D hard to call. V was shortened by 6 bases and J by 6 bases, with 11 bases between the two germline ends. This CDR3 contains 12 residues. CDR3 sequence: CASSLTRHGYTF. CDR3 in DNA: TGTGCCAGCAGCCTGACTCGTCATGGCTACACCTTC.

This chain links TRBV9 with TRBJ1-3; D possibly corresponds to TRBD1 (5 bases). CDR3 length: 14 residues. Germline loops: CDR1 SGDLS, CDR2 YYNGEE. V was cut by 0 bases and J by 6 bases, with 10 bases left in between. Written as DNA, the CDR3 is TGTGCCAGCAGCGTAGCAGGGCTTGAAAACACCATATATTTT. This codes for CASSVAGLENTIYF.

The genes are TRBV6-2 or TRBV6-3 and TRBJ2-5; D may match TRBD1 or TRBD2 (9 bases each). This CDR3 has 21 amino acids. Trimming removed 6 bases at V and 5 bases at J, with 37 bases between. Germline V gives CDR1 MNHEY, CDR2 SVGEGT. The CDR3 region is CASSGRGTGGGVAGVRETQYF. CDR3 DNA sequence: TGTGCCAGCAGCGGACGGGGAACAGGGGGCGGGGTAGCGGGAGTTAGGGAGACCCAGTACTTC.

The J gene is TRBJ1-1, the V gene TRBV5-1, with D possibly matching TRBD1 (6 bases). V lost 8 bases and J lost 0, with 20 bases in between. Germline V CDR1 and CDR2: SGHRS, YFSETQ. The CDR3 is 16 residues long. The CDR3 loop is CARDARLQGMNTEAFF. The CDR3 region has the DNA TGCGCCAGGGACGCCCGTTTACAGGGAATGAACACTGAAGCTTTCTTT.

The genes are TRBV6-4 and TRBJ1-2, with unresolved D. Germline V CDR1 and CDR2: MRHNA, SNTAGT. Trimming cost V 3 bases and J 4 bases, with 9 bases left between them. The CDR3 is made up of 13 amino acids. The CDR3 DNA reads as TGTGCCAGCAGTGAGTCCCCAGGCTATGGCTACACCTTC. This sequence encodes CASSESPGYGYTF.

The CDR3 reads CASISGQDPDQPQHF. The DNA of the CDR3 is TGTGCCAGCATAAGTGGACAGGATCCGGATCAGCCCCAGCATTTT. This chain uses TRBV6-5 with TRBJ1-5, with 7 bases that match TRBD1. V lost 7 bases, J lost 5 bases, and 11 bases stayed unmatched. The V gene's germline CDR1 is MNHEY and CDR2 SVGAGI. The CDR3 length is 15 residues.

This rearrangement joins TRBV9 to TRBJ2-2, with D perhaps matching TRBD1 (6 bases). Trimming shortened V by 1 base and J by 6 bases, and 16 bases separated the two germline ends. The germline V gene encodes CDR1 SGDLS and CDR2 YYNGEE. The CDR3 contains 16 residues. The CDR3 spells CASSVHSQGSAGELFF. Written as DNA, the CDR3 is TGTGCCAGCAGCGTACATTCTCAGGGGTCGGCCGGGGAGCTGTTTTTT.

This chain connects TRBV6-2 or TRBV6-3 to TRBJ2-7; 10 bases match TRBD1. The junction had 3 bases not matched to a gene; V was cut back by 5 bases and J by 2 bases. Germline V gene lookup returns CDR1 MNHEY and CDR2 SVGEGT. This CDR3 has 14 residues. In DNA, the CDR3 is TGTGCCAGCAGTAGGACAGGGGGGACCTACGAGCAGTACTTC. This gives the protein CASSRTGGTYEQYF.

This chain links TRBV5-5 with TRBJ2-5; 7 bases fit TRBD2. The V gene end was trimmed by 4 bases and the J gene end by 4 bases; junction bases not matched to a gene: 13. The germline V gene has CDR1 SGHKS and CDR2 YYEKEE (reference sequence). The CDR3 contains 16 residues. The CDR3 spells CASSRLAGAGLETQYF. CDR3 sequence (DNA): TGTGCCAGCAGCCGTTTAGCGGGCGCGGGATTAGAGACCCAGTACTTC.

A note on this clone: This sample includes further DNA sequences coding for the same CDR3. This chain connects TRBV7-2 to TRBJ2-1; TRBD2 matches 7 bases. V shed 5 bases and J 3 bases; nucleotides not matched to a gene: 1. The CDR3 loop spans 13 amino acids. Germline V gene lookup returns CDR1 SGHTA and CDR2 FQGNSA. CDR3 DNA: TGTGCCAGCAGCCCGGGAGGCTACAATGAGCAGTTCTTC. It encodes CASSPGGYNEQFF.

The CDR3 loop is CAIRRTGIDTEAFF. As DNA, the CDR3 is TGTGCCATCAGACGGACAGGGATTGACACTGAAGCTTTCTTT. The chain is built from TRBV10-3 and TRBJ1-1; 8 bases agree with TRBD1. CDR3 length: 14 residues. The V and J ends lost 6 bases and 3 bases, in that order; junction bases with no gene match: 6. The germline V gene encodes CDR1 ENHRY and CDR2 SYGVKD.

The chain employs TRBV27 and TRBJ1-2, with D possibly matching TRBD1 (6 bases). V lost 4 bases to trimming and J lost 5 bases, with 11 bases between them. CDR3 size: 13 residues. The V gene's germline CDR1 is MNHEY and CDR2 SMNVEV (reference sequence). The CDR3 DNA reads TGTGCCAGCAGTTCCGGACAGCCGTATGGCTACACCTTC. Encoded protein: CASSSGQPYGYTF.